This T cell receptor beta chain originates from a study of blood T cell repertoires in COVID-19. Background on the study: Acute and convalescent COVID-19 samples came from the United States, Italy and Spain. From T cells, B-cell-depleted T cells, or PBMCs came the material, which was cDNA or gDNA.

Per the original methods: Cell counts per sample came from amplifying reference gene primers. Profiled with immunoSEQ multiplex PCR; TCRdb holds only in-frame clones, not every one. V and J calls and clone size follow that table, whereas D and trimming were derived from the DNA. In the table there are a few hundred thousand clones, 86% of which are singletons. The CDR3 spans 14 residues. Per the germline V gene, CDR1 is MNHEY and CDR2 is SVGEGT. Trimming stripped 2 bases from V and 5 bases from J, with 12 bases between. The gene calls are TRBV6-2 or TRBV6-3 and TRBJ1-1; TRBD1 might be the D (5 bases). This sequence originates from a woman between 45 and 60 years old with acute or convalescent COVID-19. Sequenced input: peripheral blood. The CDR3 bases are TGTGCCAGCAGTTACGCGGAAGGGGAAACTGAAGCTTTCTTT. Translated, it gives CASSYAEGETEAFF.